The clone carrying this T cell receptor beta chain was found a few times. Its antigen is unknown. The data were obtained in a study of T-cell memory formation after mild COVID-19. The CDR3 spans 13 residues. Germline V gene data show CDR1 as PRHDT and CDR2 as FYEKMQ (reference sequence). The V end lost 5 bases, the J end lost 5 bases, and 9 bases lay between the germline ends. TCRdb passed the 5' RACE reads through MiXCR, listing each CDR3 protein once. The sample lists around 90,000 distinct CDR3 sequences; approximately 13% were seen once. Study conclusions and caveats: Among clones contracting day 15 to 85, CD4/CD8 was balanced, whereas later expanders leaned CD4+.

This clonotype originated in an adult woman who had mild COVID-19 (a few samples of this study predate the infection). Cell type and time point are not known. Sequencing used PBMCs or a T cell subset sorted from them (not recorded which). The chain uses TRBV13 and TRBJ2-2; D unresolved. CDR3 in DNA: TGTGCCAGCAGCCTACGGTTAACCGGGGAGCTGTTTTTT. It encodes CASSLRLTGELFF.